The rows below give T cell receptor beta chains drawn from one sample of a study of blood T cell repertoires in COVID-19. Using immunoSEQ multiplex PCR, the repertoire was profiled, and TCRdb retains in-frame clones only, with some absent. In the table there are about 270,000 clones, roughly 80% of which are singletons. Specimen: peripheral blood. The origin of the receptors is a woman between 50 and 59 years old with active or convalescent COVID-19. Both conserved end residues are part of each CDR3. The order of the fields is clone size, V gene, CDR3 length, D gene, J gene, CDR3 protein, CDR3 DNA. A D gene is named only where the DNA matches it firmly. For some rows the clone size is stated as once, few or many, or as a class when expanded; others skip it.

clone size: NA; V gene: TRBV28; CDR3 length: 15; D gene: NA; J gene: TRBJ1-2; CDR3 protein: CASTLAGRQAILYTF; CDR3 DNA: TGTGCCAGCACCTTAGCAGGTAGACAGGCGATTCTCTACACCTTC
clone size: NA; V gene: TRBV4-1; CDR3 length: 19; D gene: TRBD1; J gene: TRBJ1-6; CDR3 protein: CASSQERLGGTANNSPLHF; CDR3 DNA: TGCGCCAGCAGCCAAGAAAGGCTAGGCGGGACAGCCAATAATTCACCCCTCCACTTT
clone size: NA; V gene: TRBV7-7; CDR3 length: 16; D gene: TRBD2; J gene: TRBJ2-3; CDR3 protein: CASSPGAGVSADTQYF; CDR3 DNA: TGTGCTAGCAGTCCGGGAGCGGGAGTGTCCGCAGATACGCAGTATTTT
clone size: few; V gene: TRBV10-3; CDR3 length: 13; D gene: TRBD2; J gene: TRBJ2-7; CDR3 protein: CAISALAGDEQYF; CDR3 DNA: TGTGCCATCAGTGCCTTAGCGGGAGACGAGCAGTACTTC
clone size: once; V gene: TRBV18; CDR3 length: 16; D gene: NA; J gene: TRBJ2-1; CDR3 protein: CASSPGVANLYNEQFF; CDR3 DNA: TGTGCCAGCTCACCAGGGGTAGCGAATCTCTACAATGAGCAGTTCTTC
clone size: NA; V gene: TRBV5-4; CDR3 length: 13; D gene: NA; J gene: TRBJ1-2; CDR3 protein: CASSLNHYYGYTF; CDR3 DNA: TGTGCCAGCAGCTTGAATCATTACTATGGCTACACCTTC
clone size: NA; V gene: TRBV7-9; CDR3 length: 15; D gene: TRBD1; J gene: TRBJ1-6; CDR3 protein: CASSFTGGNNSPLHF; CDR3 DNA: TGTGCCAGCAGTTTCACAGGGGGGAATAATTCACCCCTCCACTTT
clone size: once; V gene: TRBV11-3; CDR3 length: 15; D gene: TRBD1; J gene: TRBJ2-6; CDR3 protein: CASSSTGVGANVLTF; CDR3 DNA: TGTGCCAGCAGCTCCACAGGGGTTGGGGCCAACGTCCTGACTTTC
clone size: NA; V gene: TRBV19; CDR3 length: 13; D gene: NA; J gene: TRBJ1-2; CDR3 protein: CASSIQAFYGYTF; CDR3 DNA: TGTGCCAGTAGTATACAAGCGTTCTATGGCTACACCTTC
clone size: NA; V gene: TRBV5-1; CDR3 length: 19; D gene: NA; J gene: TRBJ2-7; CDR3 protein: CASSSDLGDPARRGYEQYF; CDR3 DNA: TGCGCCAGCAGCTCGGACTTGGGGGACCCCGCCAGGAGGGGCTACGAGCAGTACTTC
clone size: NA; V gene: TRBV6-2/TRBV6-3; CDR3 length: 15; D gene: NA; J gene: TRBJ1-1; CDR3 protein: CASSYPQTGNTEAFF; CDR3 DNA: TGTGCCAGCAGTTACCCCCAGACAGGGAACACTGAAGCTTTCTTT
clone size: NA; V gene: TRBV3-1/TRBV3-2; CDR3 length: 17; D gene: TRBD2; J gene: TRBJ2-2; CDR3 protein: CASSQGLAGGSHGELFF; CDR3 DNA: TGTGCCAGCAGCCAGGGACTAGCGGGAGGCTCTCACGGGGAGCTGTTTTTT
clone size: few; V gene: TRBV29-1; CDR3 length: 13; D gene: TRBD1; J gene: TRBJ1-5; CDR3 protein: CSVGQGATQPQHF; CDR3 DNA: TGCAGCGTTGGGCAGGGGGCCACTCAGCCCCAGCATTTT
clone size: NA; V gene: TRBV3-1/TRBV3-2; CDR3 length: 16; D gene: NA; J gene: TRBJ2-2; CDR3 protein: CASSQYLAGGTGELFF; CDR3 DNA: TGTGCCAGCAGCCAATATTTGGCCGGGGGCACCGGGGAGCTGTTTTTT
clone size: NA; V gene: TRBV28; CDR3 length: 16; D gene: NA; J gene: TRBJ1-1; CDR3 protein: CASSLWGEGRNTEAFF; CDR3 DNA: TGTGCCAGCAGTTTATGGGGGGAGGGCCGGAACACTGAAGCTTTCTTT
clone size: NA; V gene: TRBV2; CDR3 length: 15; D gene: NA; J gene: TRBJ1-5; CDR3 protein: CASSLTTGSNQPQHF; CDR3 DNA: TGTGCCAGCAGCCTTACTACAGGATCCAATCAGCCCCAGCATTTT
clone size: NA; V gene: TRBV24-1; CDR3 length: 15; D gene: NA; J gene: TRBJ2-1; CDR3 protein: CATSDSGRSYNEQFF; CDR3 DNA: TGTGCCACCAGTGATTCTGGCCGCAGCTACAATGAGCAGTTCTTC
clone size: NA; V gene: TRBV7-9; CDR3 length: 13; D gene: NA; J gene: TRBJ2-2; CDR3 protein: CASNWAGTGELFF; CDR3 DNA: TGTGCCAGCAACTGGGCGGGCACCGGGGAGCTGTTTTTT
clone size: NA; V gene: TRBV3-1/TRBV3-2; CDR3 length: 13; D gene: TRBD1; J gene: TRBJ1-2; CDR3 protein: CASSRTGGYGYTF; CDR3 DNA: TGTGCCAGCAGCCGGACAGGGGGATATGGCTACACCTTC
clone size: NA; V gene: TRBV5-1; CDR3 length: 14; D gene: NA; J gene: TRBJ1-2; CDR3 protein: CASSLSQGPGGYTF; CDR3 DNA: TGCGCCAGCAGCTTGTCCCAGGGGCCAGGTGGCTACACCTTC
clone size: NA; V gene: TRBV27; CDR3 length: 15; D gene: TRBD1; J gene: TRBJ1-1; CDR3 protein: CASSRRQGLNTEAFF; CDR3 DNA: TGTGCCAGCAGTCGCCGACAGGGGTTAAACACTGAAGCTTTCTTT
clone size: NA; V gene: TRBV5-1; CDR3 length: 14; D gene: TRBD2; J gene: TRBJ2-3; CDR3 protein: CASSFSGSADTQYF; CDR3 DNA: TGCGCCAGCAGCTTTAGCGGGAGCGCAGATACGCAGTATTTT
clone size: NA; V gene: TRBV24-1; CDR3 length: 15; D gene: TRBD1; J gene: TRBJ1-4; CDR3 protein: CATSPGGTTNEKLFF; CDR3 DNA: TGTGCCACCAGTCCAGGGGGAACAACTAATGAAAAACTGTTTTTT
clone size: NA; V gene: TRBV12-3/TRBV12-4; CDR3 length: 13; D gene: TRBD1; J gene: TRBJ2-7; CDR3 protein: CASSRDRGYEQYF; CDR3 DNA: TGTGCCAGCAGTAGAGACAGGGGTTACGAGCAGTACTTC
clone size: few; V gene: TRBV9; CDR3 length: 13; D gene: NA; J gene: TRBJ1-1; CDR3 protein: CASSVREKSEAFF; CDR3 DNA: TGTGCCAGCAGCGTAAGGGAGAAATCTGAAGCTTTCTTT
clone size: NA; V gene: TRBV2; CDR3 length: 20; D gene: NA; J gene: TRBJ2-1; CDR3 protein: CASRAPVQGEVSELWDEQFF; CDR3 DNA: TGTGCCAGCAGAGCGCCCGTCCAGGGGGAGGTATCGGAGTTGTGGGATGAGCAGTTCTTC
clone size: few; V gene: TRBV3-1/TRBV3-2; CDR3 length: 16; D gene: TRBD2; J gene: TRBJ2-7; CDR3 protein: CASSQAPAGVSYEQYF; CDR3 DNA: TGTGCCAGCAGCCAAGCCCCAGCGGGGGTTTCCTACGAGCAGTACTTC
clone size: NA; V gene: TRBV18; CDR3 length: 15; D gene: TRBD1; J gene: TRBJ2-2; CDR3 protein: CASSGQGAPAGELFF; CDR3 DNA: TGTGCCAGCTCCGGACAGGGGGCGCCCGCCGGGGAGCTGTTTTTT
clone size: NA; V gene: TRBV7-9; CDR3 length: 12; D gene: NA; J gene: TRBJ2-1; CDR3 protein: CASSLGPGEQFF; CDR3 DNA: TGTGCCAGCAGCTTAGGGCCAGGCGAGCAGTTCTTC
clone size: NA; V gene: TRBV5-1; CDR3 length: 15; D gene: TRBD2; J gene: TRBJ2-1; CDR3 protein: CASRQIAGGVDEQFF; CDR3 DNA: TGCGCCAGCAGGCAAATAGCGGGAGGGGTCGATGAGCAGTTCTTC
clone size: NA; V gene: TRBV2; CDR3 length: 18; D gene: NA; J gene: TRBJ2-3; CDR3 protein: CASSESTGMRVSTDTQYF; CDR3 DNA: TGTGCCAGCAGTGAAAGCACAGGGATGAGGGTTAGCACAGATACGCAGTATTTT
clone size: NA; V gene: TRBV25-1; CDR3 length: 17; D gene: TRBD2; J gene: TRBJ2-5; CDR3 protein: CASSGTSGSQKGETQYF; CDR3 DNA: TGTGCCAGCAGTGGGACTAGCGGGAGTCAGAAAGGGGAGACCCAGTACTTC
clone size: few; V gene: TRBV6-5; CDR3 length: 16; D gene: NA; J gene: TRBJ2-1; CDR3 protein: CASSYLAKSSYNEQFF; CDR3 DNA: TGTGCCAGCAGTTACTTAGCGAAGAGCTCCTACAATGAGCAGTTCTTC
clone size: NA; V gene: TRBV6-5; CDR3 length: 14; D gene: NA; J gene: TRBJ1-1; CDR3 protein: CASSLDTLNTEAFF; CDR3 DNA: TGTGCCAGCAGTCTGGACACTTTGAACACTGAAGCTTTCTTT
clone size: NA; V gene: TRBV24-1; CDR3 length: 13; D gene: NA; J gene: TRBJ1-2; CDR3 protein: CATSEQGFYGYTF; CDR3 DNA: TGTGCCACCAGTGAACAGGGTTTTTATGGCTACACCTTC
clone size: NA; V gene: TRBV30; CDR3 length: 14; D gene: TRBD1; J gene: TRBJ1-5; CDR3 protein: CAWSLDRGTGPQHF; CDR3 DNA: TGTGCCTGGAGTCTGGACAGGGGCACGGGGCCCCAGCATTTT
clone size: once; V gene: TRBV18; CDR3 length: 14; D gene: TRBD1; J gene: TRBJ1-2; CDR3 protein: CASSPTGQLYGYTF; CDR3 DNA: TGTGCCAGCTCACCTACGGGACAGCTTTATGGCTACACCTTC
clone size: NA; V gene: TRBV19; CDR3 length: 14; D gene: NA; J gene: TRBJ1-1; CDR3 protein: CASSRGGSGTEAFF; CDR3 DNA: TGTGCCAGTAGCCGGGGGGGGTCTGGTACTGAAGCTTTCTTT
clone size: NA; V gene: TRBV5-1; CDR3 length: 15; D gene: NA; J gene: TRBJ2-7; CDR3 protein: CASSLGQSAATWQYF; CDR3 DNA: TGCGCCAGCAGCCTAGGACAGTCGGCAGCGACTTGGCAGTACTTC
clone size: NA; V gene: TRBV28; CDR3 length: 16; D gene: TRBD1; J gene: TRBJ2-7; CDR3 protein: CASSAPGTEANYEQYF; CDR3 DNA: TGTGCCAGCAGTGCCCCCGGGACAGAGGCAAACTACGAGCAGTACTTC